This record covers a single TCR beta chain. This sample was taken from a study of blood T cell repertoires in COVID-19. Looking at the study overall: Researchers got acute and convalescent COVID-19 samples from the United States, Italy and Spain. The analysed material was cDNA or gDNA that came from T cells, B-cell-depleted T cells, or PBMCs.

Methods used by the authors: Estimated nucleated cell counts came from reference gene primer amplification. Produced via immunoSEQ multiplex PCR; TCRdb's table is partial and in-frame only. That table is the source of V, J and clone size, and D and trimming were worked out from the DNA. In the table there are about 87,000 clones, approximately 82% of which are singletons. The germline gives CDR1 SGHTA, CDR2 FQGNSA. The CDR3 sequence is 16 residues long. The ends lost 4 bases at V and 7 bases at J; junction bases unmatched: 12. The sequenced sample consisted of peripheral blood. The genes are TRBV7-2 and TRBJ1-5; the match to TRBD1 covers 8 bases. The TCR comes from a woman between 65 and 79 years old with acute or convalescent COVID-19. CDR3 protein: CASSSWSAGGLQPQHF. As DNA, the CDR3 is TGTGCCAGCAGCTCTTGGTCGGCAGGGGGCTTGCAGCCCCAGCATTTT.